This T cell receptor (beta chain) appears in the sequencing data of a study of patients and donors after allogeneic stem cell transplantation. Each CDR3 protein gets one entry after TCRdb re-called the RT-PCR reads with MiXCR. The table shows approximately 430,000 distinct CDR3 sequences, with approximately 16% occurring only once. V was clipped by 4 bases and J by 5 bases, with 12 bases between them. This CDR3 spans 13 amino acids. Germline V gene lookup returns CDR1 MNHEY and CDR2 SMNVEV (reference sequence). Sequenced input: blood, either unsorted or a sorted T cell fraction (not recorded which). The TCR was taken from a human donor who was either an allogeneic HSCT recipient or a stem cell or donor lymphocyte infusion donor (not recorded which). It is not recorded whose cells these are; they may come from a transplant donor. The chain is built from TRBV27 and TRBJ2-7; D perhaps matches TRBD2 (5 bases). CDR3 DNA: TGTGCCAGCAGTTCCCAGCGGAGGAACGAGCAGTACTTC. Its translation is CASSSQRRNEQYF.